These 4 T cell receptor beta chains were all obtained from the same sample, sequenced in a study of blood T cell repertoires in COVID-19. Sequencing used immunoSEQ multiplex PCR; TCRdb keeps in-frame clones, though not all of them. The sample holds hundreds of thousands of clones, roughly nine tenths seen once. Sequencing was done on a sample of PBMCs or T cells enriched from blood (not recorded which). The origin of the receptors is a woman aged 60-75 years who had recovered from COVID-19.

This clone came up a few times. The chain combines TRBV5-1 with TRBJ2-1, with 9 bases lining up with TRBD2. Germline V lookup: CDR1 SGHRS, CDR2 YFSETQ. Trimming at V came to 4 bases and at J to 3 bases, leaving 5 bases not matched to a gene. The CDR3 covers 15 residues. The CDR3 is CASSRLAGIYNEQFF. CDR3 DNA: TGCGCCAGCAGCCGTCTAGCGGGGATCTACAATGAGCAGTTCTTC.

V usage is TRBV11-2 and J usage is TRBJ2-2, with D possibly being TRBD1 (5 bases). The CDR3 has 15 residues. The ends were cut back, 4 bases at V and 6 bases at J, with 15 bases in the middle. Germline lookup yields CDR1 SGHAT and CDR2 FQNNGV. The CDR3 DNA reads TGTGCCAGCAGCTCAAGCAGGGTGTTGGCCGGGGAGCTGTTTTTT. Protein sequence: CASSSSRVLAGELFF.

J is TRBJ2-1 and V is TRBV5-1; D might be TRBD2 (5 bases). This CDR3 spans 13 amino acids. Germline CDR1 is SGHRS and CDR2 is YFSETQ. The V end lost 0 bases, the J end lost 10 bases, and 11 bases lay between the germline ends. The CDR3 loop is CASSLGVTGEQFF. CDR3 nucleotide sequence: TGCGCCAGCAGCTTGGGGGTCACGGGGGAGCAGTTCTTC.

This clone has just a few counts. V gene TRBV2 combines with J gene TRBJ2-1; possibly TRBD1 for D (5 bases). The germline V gene has CDR1 SNHLY and CDR2 FYNNEI. The V and J ends lost 0 bases and 6 bases respectively, with 12 bases between them. The length of the CDR3 is 15 residues. The CDR3 sequence: CASSEASTRANEQFF. DNA for the CDR3: TGTGCCAGCAGTGAAGCGTCGACCAGGGCCAATGAGCAGTTCTTC.